This T cell receptor beta chain was identified during a study of T-cell reconstitution after alpha-beta-depleted transplantation in children. The V segment lost 5 bases and the J segment 5 bases; nucleotides outside the gene matches: 15. There are 18 residues in the CDR3. Germline V lookup: CDR1 LGHNA, CDR2 YNFKEQ. This clonotype was detected a few times. This sample's TCRbeta library carried unique molecular identifier barcodes. Each CDR3 protein gets one entry after TCRdb re-called the PCR reads with MiXCR. The sample lists around 490,000 distinct CDR3 sequences, 11% occurring once. This sequence joins TRBV4-2 and TRBJ2-2; 9 bases map to TRBD1. Material: PBMCs, mostly from graft donor cells, obtained 180 days after TCRalphabeta/CD19-depleted stem cell transplant. This TCR was sampled from a female patient aged 2-15 years who had a stem cell transplant for aplastic anemia, so the T cells may come from the graft donor. The CDR3 here is CASSALGQGKIWTGELFF. The DNA for the CDR3 is TGTGCCAGCAGCGCGCTAGGACAGGGGAAGATTTGGACCGGGGAGCTGTTTTTT.